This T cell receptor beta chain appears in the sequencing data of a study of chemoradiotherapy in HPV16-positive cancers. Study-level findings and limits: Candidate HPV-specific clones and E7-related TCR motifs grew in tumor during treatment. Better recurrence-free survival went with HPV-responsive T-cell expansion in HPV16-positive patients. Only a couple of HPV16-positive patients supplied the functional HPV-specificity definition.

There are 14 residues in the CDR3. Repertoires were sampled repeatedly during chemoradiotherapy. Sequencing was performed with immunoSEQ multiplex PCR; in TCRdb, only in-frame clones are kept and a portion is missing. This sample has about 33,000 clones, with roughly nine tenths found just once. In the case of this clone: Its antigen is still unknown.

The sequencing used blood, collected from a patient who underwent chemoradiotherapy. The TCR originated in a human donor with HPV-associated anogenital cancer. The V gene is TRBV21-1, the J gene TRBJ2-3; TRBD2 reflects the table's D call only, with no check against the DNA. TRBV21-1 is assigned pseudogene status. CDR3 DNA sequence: TGTGCCAGCAGCAAGAGCGGGCGGCGAAATACGCAGTATTTT. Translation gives CASSKSGRRNTQYF.